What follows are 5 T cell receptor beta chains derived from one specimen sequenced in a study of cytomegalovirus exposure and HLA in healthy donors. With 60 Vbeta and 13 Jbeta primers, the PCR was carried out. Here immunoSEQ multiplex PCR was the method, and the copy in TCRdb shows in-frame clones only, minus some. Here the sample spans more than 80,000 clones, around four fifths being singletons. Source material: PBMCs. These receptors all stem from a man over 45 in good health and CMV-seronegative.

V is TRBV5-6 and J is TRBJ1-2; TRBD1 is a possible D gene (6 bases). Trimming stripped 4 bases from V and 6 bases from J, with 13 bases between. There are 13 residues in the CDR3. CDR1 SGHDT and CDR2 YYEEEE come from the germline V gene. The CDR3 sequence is CASSPTGRNGYTF. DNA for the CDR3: TGTGCCAGCAGCCCTACAGGGCGTAATGGCTACACCTTC.

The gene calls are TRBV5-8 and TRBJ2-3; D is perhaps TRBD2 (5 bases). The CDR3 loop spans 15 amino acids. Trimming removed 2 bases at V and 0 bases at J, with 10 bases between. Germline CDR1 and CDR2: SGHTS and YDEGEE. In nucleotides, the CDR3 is TGTGCCAGCAGCTTAGGGAGACCTAGCACAGATACGCAGTATTTT. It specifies CASSLGRPSTDTQYF.

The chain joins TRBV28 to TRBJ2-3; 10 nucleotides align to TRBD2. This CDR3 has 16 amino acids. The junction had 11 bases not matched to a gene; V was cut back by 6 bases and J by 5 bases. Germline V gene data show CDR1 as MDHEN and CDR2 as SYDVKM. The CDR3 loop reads CASSTLSGGGQDTQYF. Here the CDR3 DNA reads TGTGCCAGCAGCACCCTCAGCGGGGGGGGCCAAGATACGCAGTATTTT.

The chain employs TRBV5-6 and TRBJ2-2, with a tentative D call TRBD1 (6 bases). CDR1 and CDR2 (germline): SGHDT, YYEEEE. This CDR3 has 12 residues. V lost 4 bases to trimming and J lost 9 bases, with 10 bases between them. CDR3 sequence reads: CASSIRGWELFF. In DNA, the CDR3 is TGTGCCAGCAGCATCAGGGGTTGGGAGCTGTTTTTT.

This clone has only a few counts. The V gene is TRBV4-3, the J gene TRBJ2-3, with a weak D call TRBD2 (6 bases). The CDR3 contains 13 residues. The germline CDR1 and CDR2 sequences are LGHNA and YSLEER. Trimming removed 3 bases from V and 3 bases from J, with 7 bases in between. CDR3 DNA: TGCGCCAGCAGCCATGGGGGGACAGATACGCAGTATTTT. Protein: CASSHGGTDTQYF.